The rows below give T cell receptor beta chains drawn from one sample of a study of T-cell reconstitution after alpha-beta-depleted transplantation in children. TCRdb re-called the PCR reads through MiXCR, storing one row per CDR3 protein. The sample lists about 610,000 distinct CDR3 sequences; over 9.5% were seen once. The sample in question was PBMCs from the stem cell graft donor, obtained from the stem cell graft. The receptors here all came from a human donor who donated a stem cell graft to a child with acute myeloid leukemia. The CDR3 runs from the conserved cysteine through the conserved F or W. Fields, in order: D gene, V gene, clone size, J gene, CDR3 protein, CDR3 DNA. D genes are given only for firm matches. Size tells how often a clone was seen (once, few, many) or the class of an expanded clone, and some rows leave it out.

.	TRBV9	few	TRBJ2-5	CASSVARGKSQETQYF	TGTGCCAGCAGCGTAGCTCGCGGGAAGTCCCAAGAGACCCAGTACTTC
.	TRBV6-2/TRBV6-3	many	TRBJ2-1	CASTAGYPHGTVYNEQFF	TGTGCCAGCACCGCCGGATATCCCCACGGGACGGTGTACAATGAGCAGTTCTTC
TRBD2	TRBV20-1	few	TRBJ2-1	CSASPSGGGGVYNEQFF	TGCAGTGCTAGCCCATCGGGAGGTGGCGGGGTTTACAATGAGCAGTTCTTC
TRBD1	TRBV4-2	few	TRBJ1-2	CASSQGDRDPTGYTF	TGTGCCAGCAGCCAAGGGGACAGGGATCCGACTGGCTACACCTTC
.	TRBV7-3	few	TRBJ1-6	CASSLRGNSPLHF	TGTGCCAGCAGCTTAAGAGGGAATTCACCCCTCCACTTT
TRBD2	TRBV7-9	few	TRBJ2-7	CASSRPGSGTYEQYF	TGTGCCAGCAGCCGCCCGGGTAGCGGGACCTACGAGCAGTACTTC
TRBD1	TRBV6-1	once	TRBJ1-1	CASNLRTGVAGNTEAFF	TGTGCCAGCAACTTAAGGACAGGCGTCGCGGGGAACACTGAAGCTTTCTTT
.	TRBV28	.	TRBJ2-5	CASSLALAQETQYF	TGTGCCAGCAGTTTGGCCCTCGCGCAAGAGACCCAGTACTTC
TRBD2	TRBV15	many	TRBJ2-3	CATSRDQAGRGTDTQYF	TGTGCCACCAGCAGAGATCAAGCGGGGAGGGGCACAGATACGCAGTATTTT
.	TRBV7-9	few	TRBJ1-5	CASSSSEGNQPQHF	TGTGCCAGCAGCTCCTCGGAGGGCAATCAGCCCCAGCATTTT
TRBD1	TRBV20-1	few	TRBJ1-2	CSASKGANDYGYTF	TGCAGTGCTAGCAAGGGGGCGAATGACTATGGCTACACCTTC
TRBD1	TRBV2	few	TRBJ2-3	CASKEQGATDTQYF	TGTGCCAGCAAGGAACAGGGGGCGACAGATACGCAGTATTTT
.	TRBV6-2/TRBV6-3	many	TRBJ2-1	CASSYRQASEYEQFF	TGTGCCAGCAGTTACCGACAAGCCTCCGAGTATGAGCAGTTCTTC
TRBD2	TRBV5-1	.	TRBJ2-3	CASSSVAGAGDTQYF	TGCGCCAGCAGCTCCGTAGCGGGAGCGGGGGATACGCAGTATTTT
.	TRBV6-1	many	TRBJ2-3	CASTAPSTDTQYF	TGTGCCAGCACTGCGCCTAGCACAGATACGCAGTATTTT
.	TRBV15	many	TRBJ2-2	CATRTIIGNTGELFF	TGTGCCACCAGGACTATAATCGGGAACACCGGGGAGCTGTTTTTT
.	TRBV7-8	few	TRBJ2-7	CASSEISSEQYF	TGTGCCAGCAGCGAAATATCTAGCGAGCAGTACTTC
TRBD2	TRBV30	.	TRBJ2-3	CAWSRLAGAGTQYF	TGTGCCTGGAGTAGACTAGCGGGAGCGGGTACGCAGTATTTT
.	TRBV29-1	many	TRBJ2-7	CSVGDMLGSYEQYF	TGCAGCGTGGGGGACATGTTAGGATCCTACGAGCAGTACTTC
.	TRBV12-3/TRBV12-4	few	TRBJ1-3	CASTLDGGNTIYF	TGTGCCAGCACCCTCGATGGGGGAAACACCATATATTTT
.	TRBV20-1	.	TRBJ1-2	CSASAANYGYTF	TGCAGTGCTAGTGCAGCGAACTATGGCTACACCTTC
TRBD2	TRBV5-1	.	TRBJ2-1	CASSPGLVKINEQFF	TGCGCCAGCAGCCCCGGACTAGTGAAGATCAATGAGCAGTTCTTC
.	TRBV24-1	many	TRBJ2-2	CATRSSTSNTGELFF	TGTGCCACCAGAAGTAGCACCTCGAACACCGGGGAGCTGTTTTTT
.	TRBV7-6	many	TRBJ2-1	CASSLITNEQFF	TGTGCCAGCAGCTTAATCACCAATGAGCAGTTCTTC
.	TRBV27	many	TRBJ2-7	CASSWDTSYEQYF	TGTGCCAGCAGCTGGGACACCTCCTACGAGCAGTACTTC
.	TRBV9	few	TRBJ1-1	CASSPRRSMNTEAFF	TGTGCCAGCAGCCCCCGGAGGAGTATGAACACTGAAGCTTTCTTT
TRBD1	TRBV29-1	many	TRBJ2-5	CSVGQFQETQYF	TGCAGCGTGGGACAGTTCCAAGAGACCCAGTACTTC
.	TRBV5-1	many	TRBJ2-3	CASSLGPITDTQYF	TGCGCCAGCAGCTTGGGGCCGATCACAGATACGCAGTATTTT
TRBD2	TRBV14	many	TRBJ2-1	CASDSGMNNEQFF	TGTGCCAGCGATAGCGGGATGAATAATGAGCAGTTCTTC
.	TRBV20-1	many	TRBJ2-7	CSARVTGTPYEQYF	TGCAGTGCTAGAGTCACCGGGACTCCTTACGAGCAGTACTTC
.	TRBV29-1	.	TRBJ1-2	CSILDPPYGYTF	TGCAGCATACTAGACCCGCCCTATGGCTACACCTTC
TRBD1	TRBV24-1	.	TRBJ1-4	CATGTGKEEKLFF	TGTGCCACCGGGACAGGGAAAGAAGAAAAACTGTTTTTT
.	TRBV6-5	.	TRBJ1-5	CASSSLDGSSNQPQHF	TGTGCCAGCAGTTCCCTCGATGGCAGTAGCAATCAGCCCCAGCATTTT
.	TRBV10-3	few	TRBJ2-7	CAISDGIYEQYF	TGTGCCATCAGTGACGGAATCTACGAGCAGTACTTC
TRBD1	TRBV5-1	many	TRBJ1-1	CASSLGQGWNTEAFF	TGCGCCAGCAGCTTGGGACAGGGGTGGAACACTGAAGCTTTCTTT
TRBD1	TRBV12-3/TRBV12-4	many	TRBJ2-1	CASSSSGAGGEQFF	TGTGCCAGCAGTTCCAGCGGAGCAGGGGGTGAGCAGTTCTTC
.	TRBV12-3/TRBV12-4	.	TRBJ2-6	CASSTLEVLTF	TGTGCCAGCAGTACCCTGGAGGTCCTGACTTTC
TRBD1	TRBV5-1	few	TRBJ1-2	CASSRDRGESGYTF	TGCGCCAGCAGCCGGGACAGGGGAGAAAGTGGCTACACCTTC
.	TRBV7-2	few	TRBJ2-7	CASSGQLGYEQYF	TGTGCCAGCAGTGGACAGCTGGGCTACGAGCAGTACTTC
.	TRBV28	.	TRBJ2-1	CASTISRAKQFF	TGTGCCAGCACCATCTCGCGGGCTAAGCAGTTCTTC
.	TRBV4-2	.	TRBJ2-6	CASSQAESGANVLTF	TGTGCCAGCAGCCAAGCAGAATCTGGGGCCAACGTCCTGACTTTC
TRBD2	TRBV12-3/TRBV12-4	.	TRBJ2-5	CASSSRTSGVLRETQYF	TGTGCCAGCAGTTCCCGGACTAGCGGGGTCCTCCGGGAGACCCAGTACTTC
.	TRBV7-7	many	TRBJ2-1	CASSLYQSSYNEQFF	TGTGCTAGCAGCTTGTATCAGAGCTCCTACAATGAGCAGTTCTTC
TRBD2	TRBV4-3	.	TRBJ2-6	CASSQGTSGTGANVLTF	TGCGCCAGCAGCCAAGGGACTAGCGGGACTGGGGCCAACGTCCTGACTTTC
.	TRBV29-1	.	TRBJ2-7	CSVGPGPTYEQYF	TGCAGCGTGGGACCGGGACCCACCTACGAGCAGTACTTC
TRBD2	TRBV11-2	many	TRBJ2-3	CASSWTSADTQYF	TGTGCCAGCAGTTGGACTAGCGCCGATACGCAGTATTTT
TRBD2	TRBV27	.	TRBJ2-3	CASSSSALAGSTDTQYF	TGTGCCAGCAGTTCCTCCGCACTAGCGGGGAGCACAGATACGCAGTATTTT
TRBD1	TRBV24-1	few	TRBJ2-1	CATSVPGTGKVNYNEQFF	TGTGCCACCAGTGTACCCGGGACAGGGAAAGTCAACTACAATGAGCAGTTCTTC
.	TRBV12-3/TRBV12-4	.	TRBJ2-1	CASSLPWGASHEQFF	TGTGCCAGCAGTTTACCGTGGGGAGCCTCCCATGAGCAGTTCTTC
.	TRBV7-9	many	TRBJ2-1	CASSLEDRNEQFF	TGTGCCAGCAGCTTAGAGGATCGCAATGAGCAGTTCTTC